These 21 T cell receptor beta chains share one sample of origin, sequenced in a study of blood T cell repertoires in COVID-19. The protocol was immunoSEQ multiplex PCR, while the TCRdb copy is restricted to in-frame clones and leaves out a portion. The sample shows over 120,000 clones, around 80% of them seen only once. Sequencing was done on a sample of peripheral blood. These receptors were obtained from a woman aged 60-70 years with acute or convalescent COVID-19.

This chain connects TRBV7-2 to TRBJ1-1, with D possibly TRBD1 on 5 matching bases. Germline CDR1 is SGHTA and CDR2 is FQGNSA. The CDR3 runs 14 residues. V was trimmed by 1 base and J by 1 base, leaving 7 bases between them. In DNA, the CDR3 is TGTGCCAGCAGCTTAGGCCAGGGGAACACTGAAGCTTTCTTT. It codes for CASSLGQGNTEAFF.

The chain recombines TRBV3-1 (or the pseudogene TRBV3-2) with TRBJ2-4; D gene ambiguous. Germline V lookup: CDR1 LGHDT, CDR2 YNNKEL (reference sequence). This CDR3 is 14 amino acids long. V lost 1 base and J lost 0, with 4 bases in between. The CDR3 spells CASSQGLAKNIQYF. In DNA, the CDR3 is TGTGCCAGCAGCCAAGGTCTAGCCAAAAACATTCAGTACTTC.

This rearrangement joins TRBV10-3 to TRBJ1-4; 7 bases align to TRBD1. Germline trimming cut 4 bases from V and 4 bases from J; bases unmatched to any gene: 3. The CDR3 consists of 14 residues. Germline CDR1 ENHRY, CDR2 SYGVKD. The CDR3 DNA reads TGTGCCATCAGTGGGACAGGCGTTAATGAAAAACTGTTTTTT. Translated, it gives CAISGTGVNEKLFF.

The chain joins TRBV2 to TRBJ2-7; TRBD1 aligns across 7 bases. V was pared by 6 bases and J by 3 bases, with 8 bases of the junction left unmatched. Germline values: CDR1 SNHLY, CDR2 FYNNEI. The length of the CDR3 is 14 residues. CDR3: CASSPTGVDYEQYF. The CDR3 bases are TGTGCCAGCAGCCCCACAGGGGTAGACTACGAGCAGTACTTC.

This clone was counted between two and nine times. This chain connects TRBV10-2 to TRBJ1-1; 7 nucleotides agree with TRBD1. Trimming took 4 bases from V and 6 from J; bases not matched to a gene: 5. The CDR3 consists of 13 residues. Per germline, CDR1 WSHSY and CDR2 SAAADI. CDR3 protein: CASSARQGAEAFF. In DNA, the CDR3 is TGCGCCAGCAGTGCTAGGCAGGGGGCTGAAGCTTTCTTT.

The rearrangement links TRBV6-6 to TRBJ1-5; D gene unclear. V lost 5 bases and J 4 bases, leaving 12 bases between the germline ends. The CDR3 runs 14 residues. Germline assignment: CDR1 MNHNY and CDR2 SVGAGI (reference sequence). The CDR3 bases are TGTGCCAGCAGTAGCGTCAGTGTTAATCAGCCCCAGCATTTT. This translates into CASSSVSVNQPQHF.

The table lists this clone with a count of one. This chain links TRBV27 with TRBJ1-2, with 7 bases identical to TRBD1. V shed 3 bases, J shed 4 bases, and the junction held 11 bases outside the gene matches. Germline CDR1 reads MNHEY; CDR2 reads SMNVEV (reference sequence). CDR3 size: 16 residues. The CDR3: CASSFRRGLLSYGYTF. The CDR3 nucleotides are TGTGCCAGCAGTTTTAGAAGGGGGCTTCTGAGCTATGGCTACACCTTC.

V and J are TRBV27 and TRBJ2-5; 7 nucleotides align to TRBD2. Per germline, CDR1 MNHEY and CDR2 SMNVEV (reference sequence). The CDR3 is made up of 14 amino acids. Trimming cost V 3 bases and J 2 bases; bases outside gene matches: 3. Here the CDR3 DNA reads TGTGCCAGCAGTTTGGGAGGGCCTCAAGAGACCCAGTACTTC. Protein sequence: CASSLGGPQETQYF.

J is TRBJ1-3 and V is TRBV9, with 10 bases lining up with TRBD1. The CDR3 is made up of 16 amino acids. The germline CDR1 and CDR2 sequences are SGDLS and YYNGEE. The trim removed 0 bases at V and 2 bases at J, leaving 2 bases unmatched. The CDR3 is CASSVGQGAAGNTIYF. DNA for the CDR3: TGTGCCAGCAGCGTAGGACAGGGGGCGGCTGGAAACACCATATATTTT.

This clone was recorded only once. The rearrangement uses TRBV19 and TRBJ2-2, with a tentative D call TRBD2 (5 bases). V was clipped by 8 bases and J by 7 bases, with 14 bases between them. The CDR3 contains 13 residues. Germline assignment: CDR1 LNHDA and CDR2 SQIVND (reference sequence). The CDR3: CASSTNRDGELFF. CDR3 nucleotides: TGTGCCAGTTCAACTAACCGGGACGGGGAGCTGTTTTTT.

This clone has only a few counts. The rearrangement joins TRBV6-6 to TRBJ1-1; 7 nucleotides agree with TRBD1. The junction had 3 bases not matched to a gene; V was cut back by 2 bases and J by 0 bases. This CDR3 region has 15 residues. Germline V lookup: CDR1 MNHNY, CDR2 SVGAGI (reference sequence). The CDR3 reads CASSYLGQMNTEAFF. The CDR3 bases are TGTGCCAGCAGTTACCTGGGACAGATGAACACTGAAGCTTTCTTT.

In DNA, the CDR3 is TGCAGCGTAGTAGACACGGGCGGGTATGGCTACACCTTC. Translating gives CSVVDTGGYGYTF. This chain connects TRBV29-1 to TRBJ1-2; D remains unclear. Germline V gene lookup returns CDR1 SQVTM and CDR2 ANQGSEA. The germline V and J ends were trimmed by 6 bases and 5 bases, with 16 bases remaining between them. CDR3 length equals 13 residues.

The chain links TRBV6-6 to TRBJ2-2, with 15 nucleotides matching TRBD2. Per the germline V gene, CDR1 is MNHNY and CDR2 is SVGAGI (reference sequence). Trimming removed 1 base from V and 8 bases from J; junction bases left unmatched: 2. CDR3 length: 16 residues. CDR3 region: CASSYYGTSGRGELFF. The CDR3 nucleotides are TGTGCCAGCAGTTACTACGGGACTAGCGGGAGGGGGGAGCTGTTTTTT.

This sequence joins TRBV19 and TRBJ2-5; a possible D gene is TRBD1 (5 bases). Trimming removed 4 bases at V and 4 bases at J, with 7 bases between. The CDR3 consists of 12 residues. CDR1 LNHDA and CDR2 SQIVND come from the germline V gene (reference sequence). The CDR3 spells CASSTQGETQYF. CDR3 coding DNA: TGTGCCAGTAGTACCCAGGGAGAGACCCAGTACTTC.

This clone was counted only a few times. The J gene is TRBJ2-3, the V gene TRBV4-1; D gene unclear. The V gene lost 4 bases and the J gene lost 0 bases, with 8 bases spanning the gap. Germline V gene sequence: CDR1 MGHRA, CDR2 YSYEKL. The CDR3 is 14 residues long. CDR3 coding DNA: TGCGCCAGCAGCCGTTTTTCTAGCACAGATACGCAGTATTTT. Translation gives CASSRFSSTDTQYF.

The genes are TRBV27 and TRBJ2-7; 7 bases map to TRBD1. This CDR3 spans 12 amino acids. Germline V gene lookup returns CDR1 MNHEY and CDR2 SMNVEV (reference sequence). With 8 bases clipped from V and 2 bases from J, the junction kept 3 bases outside the gene matches. The CDR3 is CASRDSPYEQYF. DNA for the CDR3: TGTGCCAGCCGGGACAGCCCCTACGAGCAGTACTTC.

The rearrangement joins TRBV7-2 to TRBJ2-1; TRBD2 matches at 13 bases. The CDR3 covers 16 residues. Germline-derived CDR1 and CDR2 are SGHTA and FQGNSA. V was clipped by 5 bases and J by 8 bases; unmatched bases: 9. CDR3 in DNA: TGTGCCAGCAGCCACCCTGGACTAGCGGGAGTTGATGAGCAGTTCTTC. Residues: CASSHPGLAGVDEQFF. The variable domain in full, completed from reference TRBV7-2 and TRBJ2-1, reads GAGVSQSPSNKVTEKGKDVELRCDPISGHTALYWYRQSLGQGLEFLIYFQGNSAPDKSGLPSDRFSAERTGGSVSTLTIQRTQQEDSAVYLCASSHPGLAGVDEQFFGPGTRLTVL.

The chain carries TRBV27 and TRBJ1-1; D remains unclear. V lost 5 bases and J 3 bases, leaving 10 bases between the germline ends. The CDR3 length is 13 residues. Germline CDR1 MNHEY, CDR2 SMNVEV (reference sequence). CDR3 sequence: CASSRLGDTEAFF. DNA for the CDR3: TGTGCCAGCAGTAGGCTAGGCGACACTGAAGCTTTCTTT.

The rearrangement links TRBV5-6 to TRBJ1-1, with 7 bases matching TRBD1. Germline CDR1 reads SGHDT; CDR2 reads YYEEEE. The CDR3 has 14 amino acids. The J segment lost 0 bases and the V segment lost 4 bases, leaving 3 bases of the junction unmatched. CDR3 in amino acids: CASSMGTVNTEAFF. The DNA of the CDR3 is TGTGCCAGCAGCATGGGGACAGTGAACACTGAAGCTTTCTTT.

The chain uses TRBV28 and TRBJ1-2; no firm D call. With 0 bases removed from V and 4 bases from J, the gap between germline ends came to 9 bases. Germline V gene lookup returns CDR1 MDHEN and CDR2 SYDVKM. There are 14 residues in the CDR3. The CDR3 spells CASSLWAGAYGYTF. CDR3 coding DNA: TGTGCCAGCAGTTTATGGGCTGGAGCCTATGGCTACACCTTC.

The V gene is TRBV11-2, the J gene TRBJ2-1; D perhaps matches TRBD2 (5 bases). V gave up 2 bases and J gave up 2 bases, with 10 bases separating them. CDR3 length equals 15 residues. Germline V CDR1 and CDR2: SGHAT, FQNNGV. The DNA for the CDR3 is TGTGCCAGCAGCTTAAGGACTCCACCCTACAATGAGCAGTTCTTC. It translates to CASSLRTPPYNEQFF.